Listed here are 7 T cell receptor beta chains from one sample, sequenced in a study of T cell changes during pregnancy in multiple sclerosis (dated by TCRdb to the late 2010s). The library was obtained by the immunoSEQ multiplex PCR assay. What TCRdb holds here is the immuneACCESS table cut down to in-frame rearrangements. Part of the clones is not present; checked against another copy, under half of the missing clones reflect an unresolved V gene, and the others are unexplained. The sample contains approximately 70,000 clones, 91% of them found a single time. The biggest ten clones account for 0.55% to 0.85% of the sample. The material sequenced was peripheral blood, taken in the third trimester of pregnancy. The receptors shown here come from a female donor in good health, enrolled as a control in a pregnancy study.

There are a few counts of this clone. The chain links TRBV7-9 to TRBJ1-1; perhaps TRBD1 as D (6 bases). This CDR3 has 16 residues. V was clipped by 6 bases and J by 1 base, with 18 bases between them. Per the germline V gene, CDR1 is SEHNR and CDR2 is FQNEAQ (reference sequence). The DNA of the CDR3 is TGTGCCAGCAGACCTAAGGGGGGGGTCCGGAACACTGAAGCTTTCTTT. Translating it yields CASRPKGGVRNTEAFF.

The V gene is TRBV20-1, the J gene TRBJ2-7; D not certain. Trimming shortened V by 5 bases and J by 2 bases, and 4 bases separated the two germline ends. The CDR3 has 10 amino acids. In germline, CDR1 is DFQATT, CDR2 SNEGSKA (reference sequence). The CDR3 nucleotides read TGCAGTGCTTATACCTACGAGCAGTACTTC. This gives the protein CSAYTYEQYF.

This clone has a handful of counts. The CDR3 sequence is CATRDRLLNTEAFF. The CDR3, as DNA: TGTGCCACTCGGGACAGACTATTGAACACTGAAGCTTTCTTT. J is TRBJ1-1 and V is TRBV28; 7 positions agree with TRBD1. After removal of 10 bases from V and 0 bases from J, the junction contained 8 bases not matched to a gene. This CDR3 region has 14 residues. CDR1 MDHEN and CDR2 SYDVKM come from the germline V gene.

J is TRBJ1-1 and V is TRBV6-1; weak D call: TRBD1 (5 bases). V lost 3 bases and J lost 4, with 6 bases in between. The CDR3 extends over 12 amino acids. In germline, CDR1 is MNHNS, CDR2 SASEGT. The CDR3 is CASSDRVTEAFF. In DNA, the CDR3 is TGTGCCAGCAGTGACAGGGTCACTGAAGCTTTCTTT.

The chain employs TRBV29-1 and TRBJ2-2; 7 nucleotides match TRBD2. The V gene's germline CDR1 is SQVTM and CDR2 ANQGSEA. V shed 7 bases, J shed 0 bases, and the junction held 5 bases outside the gene matches. This CDR3 comprises 14 residues. CDR3 sequence reads: CSASSGTNTGELFF. As DNA, the CDR3 is TGCAGCGCCTCTAGCGGAACGAACACCGGGGAGCTGTTTTTT.

V and J are TRBV29-1 and TRBJ1-2; 8 bases align to TRBD1. CDR3 length equals 14 residues. Per the germline V gene, CDR1 is SQVTM and CDR2 is ANQGSEA. V shed 3 bases, J shed 4 bases, and the junction held 7 bases outside the gene matches. The CDR3 region is CSVEPGTGFYGYTF. In DNA form, the CDR3 reads TGCAGCGTTGAGCCCGGGACAGGCTTCTATGGCTACACCTTC.

The chain links TRBV9 to TRBJ1-2; possible D gene TRBD1, 6 bases. V lost 0 bases and J lost 2, with 11 bases in between. The CDR3 runs to 15 residues. Germline lookup yields CDR1 SGDLS and CDR2 YYNGEE. This CDR3 is CASSVVQGFNYGYTF. DNA for the CDR3: TGTGCCAGCAGCGTAGTTCAGGGGTTCAACTATGGCTACACCTTC.